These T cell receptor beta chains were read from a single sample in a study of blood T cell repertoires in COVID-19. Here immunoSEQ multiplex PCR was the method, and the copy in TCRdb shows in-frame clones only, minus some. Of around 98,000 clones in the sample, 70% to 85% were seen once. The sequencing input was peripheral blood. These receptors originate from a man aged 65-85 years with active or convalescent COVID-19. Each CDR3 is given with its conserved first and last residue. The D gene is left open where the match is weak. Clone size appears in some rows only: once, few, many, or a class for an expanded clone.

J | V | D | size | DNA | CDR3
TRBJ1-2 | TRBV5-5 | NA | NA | TGTGCCAGCAGCTCCCGGGACAATGGATTCGGCTACACCTTC | CASSSRDNGFGYTF
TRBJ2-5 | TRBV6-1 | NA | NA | TGTGCCAGCAGTGAAATGGCCCGCGGAGGCGCTAAGAAGAGAACCCAGTACTTC | CASSEMARGGAKKRTQYF
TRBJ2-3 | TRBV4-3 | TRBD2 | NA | TGCGCCAGCAGCCAGGACCCCCGCGGGGGTGATACGCAGTATTTT | CASSQDPRGGDTQYF
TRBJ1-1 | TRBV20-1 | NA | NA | TGCAGTGGCCGGGACATCGAAGCTTTCTTT | CSGRDIEAFF
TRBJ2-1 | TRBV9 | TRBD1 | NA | TGTGCCAGCAGCGTACAACAGGGGATAGGGGATGAGCAGTTCTTC | CASSVQQGIGDEQFF
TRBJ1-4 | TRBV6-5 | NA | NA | TGTGCCAGCAGTTTACAGGGAGCTAATGAAAAACTGTTTTTT | CASSLQGANEKLFF
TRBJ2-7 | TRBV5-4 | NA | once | TGTGCCAGTGGGAGGTCAGGGGGCTACGAGCAGTACTTC | CASGRSGGYEQYF
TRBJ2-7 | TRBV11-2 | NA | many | TGTGCCAGCAGCTTAGGCCCCCCTCGGTCCCACGAGCAGTACTTC | CASSLGPPRSHEQYF
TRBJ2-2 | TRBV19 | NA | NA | TGTGCCAGTAGTATAGCCAACATGAACACCGGGGAGCTGTTTTTT | CASSIANMNTGELFF
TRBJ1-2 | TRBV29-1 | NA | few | TGCAGCGCAACGACAAGAAACTATGGCTACACCTTC | CSATTRNYGYTF
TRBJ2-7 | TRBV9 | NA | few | TGTGCCAGCAGGGAGAGAAAGCAGTACTTC | CASRERKQYF
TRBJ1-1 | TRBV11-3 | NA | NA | TGTGCCAGCAGCTCGGACTTGAACACTGAAGCTTTCTTT | CASSSDLNTEAFF
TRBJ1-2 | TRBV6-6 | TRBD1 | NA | TGTGCCAGCAGCCGCCACTTTAGGGCGGGACAGGGGGAGGACTATAGCTATGGCTACACCTTC | CASSRHFRAGQGEDYSYGYTF
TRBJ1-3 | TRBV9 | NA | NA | TGTGCCAGCAGCGTAAGCGCGACGCTGAGCTCTGGAAACACCATATATTTT | CASSVSATLSSGNTIYF
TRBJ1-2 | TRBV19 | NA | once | TGTGCCAGTAGTATCAGCCGGAGCAACTATGGCTACACCTTC | CASSISRSNYGYTF
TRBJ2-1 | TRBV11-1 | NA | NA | TGTGCCAGCAGCTTAGTGGGGGCTTACAATGAGCAGTTCTTC | CASSLVGAYNEQFF
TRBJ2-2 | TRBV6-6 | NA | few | TGTGCCAGCCGTCACACCCTAGAATTAATAAACACCGGGGAGCTGTTTTTT | CASRHTLELINTGELFF
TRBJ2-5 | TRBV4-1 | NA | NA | TGCGCCAGCAGCCAAGATGGAGGGAACCTACAGACCCAGTACTTC | CASSQDGGNLQTQYF
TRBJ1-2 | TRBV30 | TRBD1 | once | TGTGCCTGGAGTGTAGGCAGGGGGCGCTCCTATGGCTACACCTTC | CAWSVGRGRSYGYTF
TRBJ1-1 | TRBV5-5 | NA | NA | TGTGCCAGCAGCTTGGACACCAATTTTAACACTGAAGCTTTCTTT | CASSLDTNFNTEAFF
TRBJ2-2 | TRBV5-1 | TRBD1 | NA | TGCGCCAGCAGCAAACGACAGGGAACAACTCTTTCGAACACCGGGGAGCTGTTTTTT | CASSKRQGTTLSNTGELFF
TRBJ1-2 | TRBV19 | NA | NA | TGTGCCAGTAGTAGGCGGCTTGAGGGCTACACCTTC | CASSRRLEGYTF
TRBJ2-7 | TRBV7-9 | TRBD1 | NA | TGTGCCAGCAGCTTGGGCAGGGACAGGGTCTACGAGCAGTACTTC | CASSLGRDRVYEQYF
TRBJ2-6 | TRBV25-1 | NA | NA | TGTGCCAAACTATTGGGGGCCAACGTCCTGACTTTC | CAKLLGANVLTF
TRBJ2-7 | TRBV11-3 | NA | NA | TGTGCCAGCAGCTTAGATTCGGAGTACGAGCAGTACTTC | CASSLDSEYEQYF
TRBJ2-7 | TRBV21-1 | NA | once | TGTGCCAGCAGCAAAAAGGGGACAGGGACCTACGAGCAGTACTTC | CASSKKGTGTYEQYF
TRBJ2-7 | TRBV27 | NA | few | TGTGCCAGCAGTTTCCTCGGCGAGCAGTACTTC | CASSFLGEQYF
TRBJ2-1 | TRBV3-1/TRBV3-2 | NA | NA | TGTGCCAGCAGCCAGACGGGGGGCGGCTACAATGAGCAGTTCTTC | CASSQTGGGYNEQFF
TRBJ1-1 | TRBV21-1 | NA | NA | TGTGCCAGCAGCAAATCTCCAGGGCGAGTCACTGAAGCTTTCTTT | CASSKSPGRVTEAFF
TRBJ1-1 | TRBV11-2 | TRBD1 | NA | TGTGCCAGCAGCACAAGGACAGGGAAGGGCACTGAAGCTTTCTTT | CASSTRTGKGTEAFF
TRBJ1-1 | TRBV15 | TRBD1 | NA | TGTGCCACCAGCAGAGACAGGGGGACTGAAGCTTTCTTT | CATSRDRGTEAFF
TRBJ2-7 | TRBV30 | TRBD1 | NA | TGTGCCTCCAGGGGGCAGGACCGCCTGGAGCAGTACTTC | CASRGQDRLEQYF
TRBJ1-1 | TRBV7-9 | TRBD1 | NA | TGTGCCAGCAGCCCCAGGCAGGGGGCCCCTATGAACACTGAAGCTTTCTTT | CASSPRQGAPMNTEAFF
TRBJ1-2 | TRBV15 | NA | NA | TGTGCCACCAGCAGATCCGGAGCCGGCGGCTACACCTTC | CATSRSGAGGYTF
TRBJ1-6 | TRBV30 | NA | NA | TGTGCCTGGAGTACAGACCATAATTCACCCCTCCACTTT | CAWSTDHNSPLHF
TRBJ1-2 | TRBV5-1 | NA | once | TGCGCCAGCAGCAATGGACAGTCCTATGGCTACACCTTC | CASSNGQSYGYTF
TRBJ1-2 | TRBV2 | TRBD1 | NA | TGTGCCAGCAGATTTACCGGACAGGGAGCTGGCTACACCTTC | CASRFTGQGAGYTF
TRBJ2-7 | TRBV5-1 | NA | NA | TGCGCCAGCAGCACAGGGACGTTTAGCTCCTACGAGCAGTACTTC | CASSTGTFSSYEQYF
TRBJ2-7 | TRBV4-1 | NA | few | TGCGCCAGCAGCAAAGATCCGGGGACTTACGAGCAGTACTTC | CASSKDPGTYEQYF
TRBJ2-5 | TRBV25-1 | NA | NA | TGTGCCAGCAGTGTCGGGGGTCGGGGGACCCAGTACTTC | CASSVGGRGTQYF
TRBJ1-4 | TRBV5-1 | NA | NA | TGCGCCAGCAGCTTGATCGGGGAAAAACTGTTTTTT | CASSLIGEKLFF
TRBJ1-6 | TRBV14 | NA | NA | TGTGCCAGCAGGGGGGACACGTCACCCCTCCACTTT | CASRGDTSPLHF
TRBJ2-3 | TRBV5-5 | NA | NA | TGTGCCAGCAGCTTGTACAGTTCCACAGATACGCAGTATTTT | CASSLYSSTDTQYF
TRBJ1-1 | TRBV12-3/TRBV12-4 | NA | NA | TGTGCCAGCAGTTCCGGACAGTCGCAAAGTGCTTTCTTT | CASSSGQSQSAFF
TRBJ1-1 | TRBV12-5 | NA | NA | TGTGCTAGTGGTTTGGGCGGGAGGACTGAAGCTTTCTTT | CASGLGGRTEAFF
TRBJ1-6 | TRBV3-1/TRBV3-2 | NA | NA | TGTGCCAGCAGCCAGGTATGGCGGGCCGGCTATAATTCACCCCTCCACTTT | CASSQVWRAGYNSPLHF
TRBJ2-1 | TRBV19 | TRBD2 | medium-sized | TGTGCCAGTAGTACGACCCGTGGCGGGGGGACCTACAATGAGCAGTTCTTC | CASSTTRGGGTYNEQFF
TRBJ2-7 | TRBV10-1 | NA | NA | TGCGCCAGCAGCCCCGGGACTCCAAGCTCCTACGAGCAGTACTTC | CASSPGTPSSYEQYF
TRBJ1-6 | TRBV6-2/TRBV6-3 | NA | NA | TGTGCCAGCAGTAAACTTGGGAGATCACCCCTCCACTTT | CASSKLGRSPLHF
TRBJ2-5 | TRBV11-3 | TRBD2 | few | TGTGCCAGCAGCTTAGGAACCGGGACTAAGTACCAAGAGACCCAGTACTTC | CASSLGTGTKYQETQYF
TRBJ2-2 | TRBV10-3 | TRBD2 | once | TGTGCCATCAGTGAATCTAGCGGGGGGCGCGGCGGGGAGCTGTTTTTT | CAISESSGGRGGELFF
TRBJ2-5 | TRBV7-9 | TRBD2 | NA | TGTGCCAGCAGCTCAAGCGGGGGGAAAGAGACCCAGTACTTC | CASSSSGGKETQYF
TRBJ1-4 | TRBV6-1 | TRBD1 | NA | TGTGCCAGCAGTGAAGCGCTGGGACAGTACGAAAAACTGTTTTTT | CASSEALGQYEKLFF
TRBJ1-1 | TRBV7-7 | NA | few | TGTGCTAGCAGCAAGAGCCTGGACACTGAAGCTTTCTTT | CASSKSLDTEAFF
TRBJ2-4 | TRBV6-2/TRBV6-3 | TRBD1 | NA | TGTGCCAGCAGTTACGCAAGTTCCGGGACAGGGGGCATTCAGTACTTC | CASSYASSGTGGIQYF
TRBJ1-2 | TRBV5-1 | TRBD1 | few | TGCGCCAGCAGCATGTCCGACAGGGGCTTCTATGGCTACACCTTC | CASSMSDRGFYGYTF
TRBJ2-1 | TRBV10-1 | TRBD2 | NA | TGCGCCGGCAGTATGAGGACTAGCACCTACAATGAGCAGTTCTTC | CAGSMRTSTYNEQFF